This T cell receptor (beta chain) stems from a study of blood T cell repertoires in COVID-19. Background on the study: Italy, Spain and the United States were the sources of the convalescent and acute COVID-19 samples. Sample material is recorded as cDNA or gDNA derived from T cells, B-cell-depleted T cells, or PBMCs.

Per the original data handling: Amplification of reference gene primers was used by the study to estimate nucleated cell counts. Assay: immunoSEQ multiplex PCR; the TCRdb copy retains only in-frame clones and omits some. The V and J calls and clone size were taken over from that table, and D and trimming were inferred from the DNA. The table shows about 67,000 clones, with approximately 87% occurring only once. Unmatched junction bases numbered 7, after V lost 5 bases and J lost 5 bases. CDR3 length: 14 residues. CDR1 and CDR2 (germline): SGHVS, FNYEAQ. This TCR derives from a man aged 50 or older with active COVID-19. The chain is built from TRBV7-6 and TRBJ2-7; 9 positions match TRBD2. The sequencing sample was made of peripheral blood. CDR3 loop: CASSHSGSLDEQYF. The CDR3 coding sequence is TGTGCCAGCAGCCATAGCGGGAGTCTCGACGAGCAGTACTTC.